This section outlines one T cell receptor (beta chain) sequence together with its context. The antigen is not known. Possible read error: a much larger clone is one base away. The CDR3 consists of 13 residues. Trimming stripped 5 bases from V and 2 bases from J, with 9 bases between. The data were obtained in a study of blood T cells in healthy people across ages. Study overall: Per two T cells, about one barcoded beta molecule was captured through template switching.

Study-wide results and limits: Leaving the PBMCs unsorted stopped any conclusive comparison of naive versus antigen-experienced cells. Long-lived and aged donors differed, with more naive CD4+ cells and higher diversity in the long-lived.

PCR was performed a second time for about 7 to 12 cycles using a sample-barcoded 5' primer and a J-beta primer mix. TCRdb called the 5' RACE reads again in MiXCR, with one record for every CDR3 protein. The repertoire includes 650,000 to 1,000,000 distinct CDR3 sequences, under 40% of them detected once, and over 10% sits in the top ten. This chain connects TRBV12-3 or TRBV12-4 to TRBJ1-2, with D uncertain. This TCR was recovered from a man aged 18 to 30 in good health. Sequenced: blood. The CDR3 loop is CASSVNGNYGYTF. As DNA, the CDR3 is TGTGCCAGCAGTGTCAACGGCAACTATGGCTACACCTTC.